A single TCR beta chain is shown here with its context. Its antigen is not known. Stated time point: late sampling 161 to 241 days after vaccination in three convalescent patients. Described treatment: approximately nine-day PBMC culture with coronavirus spike peptide pools or control peptides (ViraFEST assay). ViraFEST relied on peptide pools to expand antigen-specific T cells; the TCRs were sequenced afterward. The sample is drawn from a study of vaccination and CD4 T cells after COVID-19. Study background: Among convalescent patients, three were sampled at day 14 and at days 161 to 241 post-vaccination. General study points: Spike mono-reactivity was found in 304 of 307 vaccine-specific clones from convalescent patients.

The CDR3 length is 14 residues. The V gene's germline CDR1 is DFQATT and CDR2 SNEGSKA (reference sequence). V dropped 6 bases and J dropped 6; count of bases not matched to a gene: 7. Cultured CD4+ T cells had their DNA profiled by the Oncomine TCR Beta short-read assay. Someone extracted genomic DNA from cultured CD4+ T cells. One entry per CDR3 protein results from TCRdb running MiXCR on the PCR reads. The repertoire holds about 23,000 distinct CDR3 sequences, with approximately 42% as singletons. Sequenced here: CD4+ T cells from blood, cultured in vitro, sampled about 7 months after SARS-CoV-2 vaccination. This clonotype was obtained from a human donor who had recovered from COVID-19. This rearrangement joins TRBV20-1 to TRBJ1-6; the match to TRBD1 covers 8 bases. CDR3 in DNA: TGCAGTGCGCATGACAGGGGACCTAATTCACCCCTCCACTTT. Translated: CSAHDRGPNSPLHF.